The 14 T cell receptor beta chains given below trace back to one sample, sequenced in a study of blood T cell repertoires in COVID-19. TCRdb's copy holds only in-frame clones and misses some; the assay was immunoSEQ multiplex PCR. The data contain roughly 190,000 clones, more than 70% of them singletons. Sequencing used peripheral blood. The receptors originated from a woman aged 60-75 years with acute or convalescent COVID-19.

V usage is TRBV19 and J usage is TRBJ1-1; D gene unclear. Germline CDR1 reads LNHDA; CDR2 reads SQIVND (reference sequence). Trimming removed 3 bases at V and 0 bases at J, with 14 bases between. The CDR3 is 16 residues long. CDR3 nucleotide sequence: TGTGCCAGTAGTATTGAGGCAGCACGACTGAACACTGAAGCTTTCTTT. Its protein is CASSIEAARLNTEAFF. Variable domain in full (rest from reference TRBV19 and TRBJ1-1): DGGITQSPKYLFRKEGQNVTLSCEQNLNHDAMYWYRQDPGQGLRLIYYSQIVNDFQKGDIAEGYSVSREKKESFPLTVTSAQKNPTAFYLCASSIEAARLNTEAFFGQGTRLTVV.

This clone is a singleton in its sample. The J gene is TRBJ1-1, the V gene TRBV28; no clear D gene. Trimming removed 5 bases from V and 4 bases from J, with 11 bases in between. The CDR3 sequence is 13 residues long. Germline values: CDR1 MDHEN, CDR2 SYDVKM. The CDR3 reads CASSPSGSTEAFF. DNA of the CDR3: TGTGCCAGCAGTCCATCCGGGAGCACTGAAGCTTTCTTT. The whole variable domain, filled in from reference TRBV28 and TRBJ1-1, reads DVKVTQSSRYLVKRTGEKVFLECVQDMDHENMFWYRQDPGLGLRLIYFSYDVKMKEKGDIPEGYSVSREKKERFSLILESASTNQTSMYLCASSPSGSTEAFFGQGTRLTVV.

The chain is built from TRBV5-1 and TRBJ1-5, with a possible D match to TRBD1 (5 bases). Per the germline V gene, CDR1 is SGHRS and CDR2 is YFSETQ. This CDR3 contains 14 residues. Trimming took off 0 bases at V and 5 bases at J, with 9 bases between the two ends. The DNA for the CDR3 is TGCGCCAGCAGCTTGGAGGCAGGGTATCAGCCCCAGCATTTT. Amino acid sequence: CASSLEAGYQPQHF.

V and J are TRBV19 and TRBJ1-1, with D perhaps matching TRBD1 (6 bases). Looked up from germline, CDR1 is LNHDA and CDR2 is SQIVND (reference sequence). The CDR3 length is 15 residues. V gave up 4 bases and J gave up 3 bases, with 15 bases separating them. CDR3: CASSTPRTVDTEAFF. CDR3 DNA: TGTGCCAGTAGTACCCCTAGGACAGTGGACACTGAAGCTTTCTTT.

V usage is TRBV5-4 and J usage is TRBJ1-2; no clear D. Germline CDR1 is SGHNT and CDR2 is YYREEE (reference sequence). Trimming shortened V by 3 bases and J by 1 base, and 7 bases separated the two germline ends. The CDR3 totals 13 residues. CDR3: CASSSSDNYGYTF. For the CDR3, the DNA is TGTGCCAGCAGCTCATCAGATAACTATGGCTACACCTTC.

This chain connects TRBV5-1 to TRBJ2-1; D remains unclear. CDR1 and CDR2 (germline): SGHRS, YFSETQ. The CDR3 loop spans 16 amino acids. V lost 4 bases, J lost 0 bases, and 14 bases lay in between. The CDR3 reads CASSLIGQSSYNEQFF. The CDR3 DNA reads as TGCGCCAGCAGCCTAATTGGGCAGAGCTCCTACAATGAGCAGTTCTTC. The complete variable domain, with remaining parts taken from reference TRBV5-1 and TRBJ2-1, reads KAGVTQTPRYLIKTRGQQVTLSCSPISGHRSVSWYQQTPGQGLQFLFEYFSETQRNKGNFPGRFSGRQFSNSRSEMNVSTLELGDSALYLCASSLIGQSSYNEQFFGPGTRLTVL.

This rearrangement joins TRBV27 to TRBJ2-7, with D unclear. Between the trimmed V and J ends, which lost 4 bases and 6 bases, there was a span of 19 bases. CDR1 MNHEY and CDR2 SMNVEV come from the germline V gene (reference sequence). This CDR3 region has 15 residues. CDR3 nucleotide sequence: TGTGCCAGCAGTTCCAACCTAGGCGGTTTAGGCGAGCAGTACTTC. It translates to CASSSNLGGLGEQYF.

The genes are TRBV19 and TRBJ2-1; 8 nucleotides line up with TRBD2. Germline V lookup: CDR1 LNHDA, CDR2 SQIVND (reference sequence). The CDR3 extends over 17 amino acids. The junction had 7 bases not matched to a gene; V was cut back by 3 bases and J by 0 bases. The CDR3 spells CASSIRDSGISYNEQFF. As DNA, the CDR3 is TGTGCCAGTAGTATTAGAGATAGCGGGATCTCCTACAATGAGCAGTTCTTC. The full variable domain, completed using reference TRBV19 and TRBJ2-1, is DGGITQSPKYLFRKEGQNVTLSCEQNLNHDAMYWYRQDPGQGLRLIYYSQIVNDFQKGDIAEGYSVSREKKESFPLTVTSAQKNPTAFYLCASSIRDSGISYNEQFFGPGTRLTVL.

In DNA, the CDR3 is TGTGCCAGCAGCCGGTTCTATGGTGAGCAGTTCTTC. It is translated as CASSRFYGEQFF. The chain recombines TRBV11-2 with TRBJ2-1, with no clear D. Looked up from germline, CDR1 is SGHAT and CDR2 is FQNNGV. The CDR3 totals 12 residues. The ends were cut back, 5 bases at V and 9 bases at J, with 11 bases in the middle.

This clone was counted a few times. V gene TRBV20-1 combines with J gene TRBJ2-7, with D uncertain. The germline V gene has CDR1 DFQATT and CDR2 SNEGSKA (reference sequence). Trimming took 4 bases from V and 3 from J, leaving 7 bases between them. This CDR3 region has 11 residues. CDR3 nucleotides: TGCAGTGCTACCGGCGGCTACGAGCAGTACTTC. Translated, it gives CSATGGYEQYF.

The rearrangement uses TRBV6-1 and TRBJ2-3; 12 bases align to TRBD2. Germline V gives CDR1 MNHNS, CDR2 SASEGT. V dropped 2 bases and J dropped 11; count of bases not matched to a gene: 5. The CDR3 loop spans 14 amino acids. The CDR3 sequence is CASSELAGGLLQYF. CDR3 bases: TGTGCCAGCAGTGAACTAGCGGGAGGGCTTCTGCAGTATTTT.

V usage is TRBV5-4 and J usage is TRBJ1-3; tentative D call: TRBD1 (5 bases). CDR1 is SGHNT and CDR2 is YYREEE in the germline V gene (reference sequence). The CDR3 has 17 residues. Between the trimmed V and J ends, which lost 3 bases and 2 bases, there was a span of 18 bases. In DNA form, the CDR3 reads TGTGCCAGCAGCTCAATGACAGCCCCAGTGGCTGGAAACACCATATATTTT. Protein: CASSSMTAPVAGNTIYF.

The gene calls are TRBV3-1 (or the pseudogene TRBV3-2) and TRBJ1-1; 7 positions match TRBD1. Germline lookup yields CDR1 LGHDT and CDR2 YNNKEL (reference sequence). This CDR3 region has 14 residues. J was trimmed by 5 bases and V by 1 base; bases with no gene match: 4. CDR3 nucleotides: TGTGCCAGCAGCCAAGGACAGGGCTGGACTGAAGCTTTCTTT. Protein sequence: CASSQGQGWTEAFF.

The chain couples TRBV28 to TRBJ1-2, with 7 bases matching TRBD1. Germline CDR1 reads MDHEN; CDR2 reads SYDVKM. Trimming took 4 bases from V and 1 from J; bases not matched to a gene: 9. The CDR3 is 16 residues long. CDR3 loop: CASSSGQSFNNYGYTF. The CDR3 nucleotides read TGTGCCAGCAGTTCGGGACAGAGTTTCAATAACTATGGCTACACCTTC.